A selection of T cell receptor beta chains follows, all from one sample in a study of shared T cell receptors in the human thymus. The method was immunoSEQ multiplex PCR; TCRdb's version includes in-frame clones alone and lacks a portion of them. This sample has about 660,000 clones, with 85% to 90% found just once. The sample was also linked to a second study, of human thymus T cells.

The sequenced sample was thymocytes. All receptors derive from a boy less than two years old with a congenital heart defect. Both conserved end residues are part of each CDR3. Each record gives: clone size, D gene, V gene, J gene, CDR3 DNA, CDR3 protein. D genes are given only for firm matches. A row's size may be missing; if present it is once, few, many or a size class.

size: .; D: .; V: TRBV14; J: TRBJ2-3; DNA: TGTGCCAGCAGCCAAGAGGTAGCGATGAGTGAGAGCACAGATACGCAGTATTTT; CDR3: CASSQEVAMSESTDTQYF
size: .; D: .; V: TRBV11-2; J: TRBJ2-7; DNA: TGTGCCAGCAGCTCGATGGTGACAGTCGAGGACGAGCAGTACTTC; CDR3: CASSSMVTVEDEQYF
size: .; D: .; V: TRBV14; J: TRBJ2-7; DNA: TGTGCCAGCAGCCAAATGGCCAGGATCTCCTACGAGCAGTACTTC; CDR3: CASSQMARISYEQYF
size: .; D: TRBD2; V: TRBV29-1; J: TRBJ2-1; DNA: TGCAGCGTCCGGGTGCTAGCGGGAGAATCCTACAATGAGCAGTTCTTC; CDR3: CSVRVLAGESYNEQFF
size: .; D: TRBD2; V: TRBV4-1; J: TRBJ2-3; DNA: TGCGCCAGCAGCCAACCGGGACTAGCGGGATCAGTCACAGATACGCAGTATTTT; CDR3: CASSQPGLAGSVTDTQYF
size: .; D: TRBD2; V: TRBV6-4; J: TRBJ2-2; DNA: TGTGCCAGCAGTCGACTAGCGGGAGGACGGGCCGGGGAGCTGTTTTTT; CDR3: CASSRLAGGRAGELFF
size: .; D: TRBD1; V: TRBV10-1; J: TRBJ2-7; DNA: TGCGCCAGCATTCTCCCGGGACAGGGGGGCGAGAACGAGCAGTACTTC; CDR3: CASILPGQGGENEQYF
size: .; D: .; V: TRBV5-8; J: TRBJ1-4; DNA: TGTGCCAGCAGCGCCCCTCAGCCCAAAGGAGTGTTTTTT; CDR3: CASSAPQPKGVFF
size: .; D: TRBD2; V: TRBV6-1; J: TRBJ2-7; DNA: TGTGCCAGCAGTGTACTAGCGGGAGGCCCCTACGAGCAGTACTTC; CDR3: CASSVLAGGPYEQYF
size: .; D: TRBD2; V: TRBV30; J: TRBJ2-1; DNA: TGTGCCTGGAGACCCAATATTAGCGGGAGGGCCAATGAGCAGTTCTTC; CDR3: CAWRPNISGRANEQFF
size: .; D: TRBD2; V: TRBV7-9; J: TRBJ2-3; DNA: TGTGCCAGCAGCCCGACTAGCGGGGGCGATACGCAGTATTTT; CDR3: CASSPTSGGDTQYF
size: .; D: TRBD1; V: TRBV6-1; J: TRBJ2-3; DNA: TGTGCCAGCAGTGAAGCACGGACAGGGGGCCACACAGATACGCAGTATTTT; CDR3: CASSEARTGGHTDTQYF
size: .; D: TRBD1; V: TRBV9; J: TRBJ2-3; DNA: TGTGCCAGCAGCGCCCGGGACAGGGGATTTAGCACAGATACGCAGTATTTT; CDR3: CASSARDRGFSTDTQYF
size: .; D: .; V: TRBV5-1; J: TRBJ1-1; DNA: TGCGCCAGCAGCGTAGGACAGAGGAACACTGAAGCTTTCTTT; CDR3: CASSVGQRNTEAFF
size: .; D: TRBD1; V: TRBV29-1; J: TRBJ1-1; DNA: TGCAGCGTTGAAGTTAAGGGACAGGGATTGAACACTGAAGCTTTCTTT; CDR3: CSVEVKGQGLNTEAFF
size: .; D: TRBD2; V: TRBV7-2; J: TRBJ2-7; DNA: TGTGCCAGCAGCTCAACGACTAGCCCCCCTTACGAGCAGTACTTC; CDR3: CASSSTTSPPYEQYF
size: .; D: TRBD2; V: TRBV7-2; J: TRBJ2-3; DNA: TGTGCCAGCAGCTTACGAAGCGGGACTAGCGTCACAGATACGCAGTATTTT; CDR3: CASSLRSGTSVTDTQYF
size: .; D: .; V: TRBV4-3; J: TRBJ1-2; DNA: TGCGCCAGCAGCCAAGATCGGGAGCTACCGGGCCGTGGCTACACCTTC; CDR3: CASSQDRELPGRGYTF
size: .; D: TRBD1; V: TRBV2; J: TRBJ1-4; DNA: TGTGCCAGCAGTGAATCCCGAGACAGGGCCGGTGAAAAACTGTTTTTT; CDR3: CASSESRDRAGEKLFF
size: .; D: TRBD2; V: TRBV4-3; J: TRBJ2-7; DNA: TGCGCCAGCAGCCAAGATCTAGCGGGAGGCCTCTTCTCCTACGAGCAGTACTTC; CDR3: CASSQDLAGGLFSYEQYF
size: .; D: .; V: TRBV21-1; J: TRBJ2-5; DNA: TGTGCCAGCAGCAACCCGGGAGAGACCCAGTACTTC; CDR3: CASSNPGETQYF
size: .; D: .; V: TRBV4-1; J: TRBJ2-7; DNA: TGCGCCAGCAGCCCCCCAGGTGGAGGGACGGATTCCATCTACGAGCAGTACTTC; CDR3: CASSPPGGGTDSIYEQYF
size: .; D: .; V: TRBV21-1; J: TRBJ1-2; DNA: TGTGCCAGCAGCAAAGCGCTCGGTAACTATGGCTACACCTTC; CDR3: CASSKALGNYGYTF
size: .; D: .; V: TRBV15; J: TRBJ1-2; DNA: TGTGCCACCAGCACCATAAGGGACACCCCGACTAACTATGGCTACACCTTC; CDR3: CATSTIRDTPTNYGYTF
size: .; D: .; V: TRBV27; J: TRBJ2-3; DNA: TGTGCCAGCAGTCCCAACAGGGTTTTTGTGGATACGCAGTATTTT; CDR3: CASSPNRVFVDTQYF
size: .; D: .; V: TRBV2; J: TRBJ1-2; DNA: TGTGCCAGCCTACGGGGGGACGGCTACACCTTC; CDR3: CASLRGDGYTF
size: once; D: TRBD2; V: TRBV5-1; J: TRBJ2-1; DNA: TGCGCCAGCAGCCTGGGGACTAGCGGGAGGGTTAGGGATGAGCAGTTCTTC; CDR3: CASSLGTSGRVRDEQFF
size: .; D: .; V: TRBV7-9; J: TRBJ1-1; DNA: TGTGCCAGCAGCTTCGCGGGTTTGAGGAACACTGAAGCTTTCTTT; CDR3: CASSFAGLRNTEAFF
size: .; D: TRBD1; V: TRBV4-1; J: TRBJ1-5; DNA: TGCGCCAGCAGCCCCGGGACAGGGGGCGATTGGTATCAGCCCCAGCATTTT; CDR3: CASSPGTGGDWYQPQHF